Following are 26 T cell receptor beta chains from one sample sequenced in a study of blood T cell repertoires in COVID-19. Libraries were prepared by immunoSEQ multiplex PCR; TCRdb keeps only in-frame clonotypes and omits some of them. The data show some 80,000 clones, around 84% seen once. The specimen sequenced was peripheral blood. The receptors originated from a woman of 80 years or more in a cohort sampled during active or convalescent COVID-19.

The chain links TRBV28 to TRBJ1-2, with 8 bases lining up with TRBD1. This CDR3 has 14 amino acids. Trimming took 6 bases from V and 7 from J; bases not matched to a gene: 10. Germline assignment: CDR1 MDHEN and CDR2 SYDVKM. The CDR3 is CASRWTGQEAGYTF. The DNA of the CDR3 is TGTGCCAGCAGGTGGACAGGGCAGGAAGCTGGCTACACCTTC.

This chain uses TRBV12-3 or TRBV12-4 with TRBJ1-6, with D perhaps matching TRBD1 (6 bases). The CDR3 has 13 amino acids. V lost 1 base to trimming and J lost 9 bases, with 7 bases between them. The CDR3 DNA reads as TGTGCCAGCAGTTTAGGGGACACTTCACCCCTCCACTTT. Translation: CASSLGDTSPLHF.

The rearrangement uses TRBV12-3 or TRBV12-4 and TRBJ2-7; D gene uncertain. Trimming took 2 bases from V and 2 from J, leaving 7 bases between them. The CDR3 is 13 amino acids. The CDR3 bases are TGTGCCAGCAGTTTACTTAGAGCCTACGAGCAGTACTTC. Amino acids: CASSLLRAYEQYF.

This clone was counted once. The V gene is TRBV24-1, the J gene TRBJ2-2, with 8 bases matching TRBD1. The CDR3 length is 18 residues. The V gene end was trimmed by 7 bases and the J gene end by 4 bases; junction bases not matched to a gene: 16. Germline V gene data show CDR1 as KGHDR and CDR2 as SFDVKD. This chain's CDR3 is CATSPHGQGRRSTGELFF. CDR3 nucleotide sequence: TGTGCCACCAGCCCCCATGGACAGGGTCGTCGGAGCACCGGGGAGCTGTTTTTT.

This chain joins TRBV18 and TRBJ2-7; 9 nucleotides align to TRBD1. V dropped 6 bases and J dropped 4; count of bases not matched to a gene: 7. This CDR3 is built from 14 residues. CDR1 is KGHSH, CDR2 LQKENI, per germline. The chain's CDR3 is CASSWDRVRYEQYF. The CDR3 DNA is TGTGCCAGCTCCTGGGACAGGGTTAGGTACGAGCAGTACTTC.

This clone turned up a few times. This chain connects TRBV6-5 to TRBJ1-4; D call uncertain. From germline, CDR1 is MNHEY and CDR2 SVGAGI. Trimming removed 10 bases from V and 4 bases from J, with 19 bases in between. CDR3 size: 15 residues. CDR3 sequence: CATARSERFNEKLFF. The DNA for the CDR3 is TGTGCCACCGCTCGGAGTGAGCGGTTTAATGAAAAACTGTTTTTT.

This chain links TRBV7-9 with TRBJ2-1; a possible D gene is TRBD2 (7 bases). CDR1 SEHNR and CDR2 FQNEAQ come from the germline V gene (reference sequence). The CDR3 totals 16 residues. V was clipped by 4 bases and J by 3 bases, with 16 bases between them. The CDR3 protein is CASSSSSGGGYNEQFF. In DNA, the CDR3 is TGTGCCAGCAGCTCGTCTAGCGGAGGGGGCTACAATGAGCAGTTCTTC. The variable domain in full, completed from reference TRBV7-9 and TRBJ2-1, reads DTGVSQNPRHKITKRGQNVTFRCDPISEHNRLYWYRQTLGQGPEFLTYFQNEAQLEKSRLLSDRFSAERPKGSFSTLEIQRTEQGDSAMYLCASSSSSGGGYNEQFFGPGTRLTVL.

This chain uses TRBV6-5 with TRBJ2-3; 11 positions agree with TRBD2. The germline CDR1 and CDR2 sequences are MNHEY and SVGAGI. The J segment lost 7 bases and the V segment lost 0 bases, leaving 6 bases of the junction unmatched. The CDR3 has 16 residues. The CDR3 bases are TGTGCCAGCAGTTACTCCGCTAGCGGGAGGTTATATACGCAGTATTTT. Translating gives CASSYSASGRLYTQYF.

The rearrangement uses TRBV19 and TRBJ2-2, with 9 bases aligning to TRBD1. CDR1 is LNHDA, CDR2 SQIVND, per germline (reference sequence). The CDR3 is made up of 18 amino acids. With V trimmed by 3 bases and J by 4 bases, 12 bases remained unmatched. The CDR3 reads CASSMGDREFSGTGELFF. Written as DNA, the CDR3 is TGTGCCAGTAGTATGGGGGACAGGGAGTTTTCCGGCACCGGGGAGCTGTTTTTT.

The rearrangement joins TRBV18 to TRBJ1-4; D not resolved. The V gene's germline CDR1 is KGHSH and CDR2 LQKENI. Trimming stripped 2 bases from V and 4 bases from J, with 8 bases between. CDR3 length: 14 residues. The CDR3 nucleotides read TGTGCCAGCTCACCAGATAGCAGTAATGAAAAACTGTTTTTT. Translation gives CASSPDSSNEKLFF.

This clone was counted once. The chain employs TRBV6-4 and TRBJ2-3; 8 nucleotides match TRBD2. CDR1 and CDR2 from the germline V gene are MRHNA and SNTAGT. The V gene end was trimmed by 3 bases and the J gene end by 3 bases; junction bases not matched to a gene: 5. This CDR3 region has 15 residues. Here the CDR3 DNA reads TGTGCCAGCAGTGAGCAGACTAGCGCGACAGATACGCAGTATTTT. The encoded protein is CASSEQTSATDTQYF.

The genes are TRBV28 and TRBJ2-5; D is undetermined. Trimming stripped 6 bases from V and 4 bases from J, with 6 bases between. This CDR3 has 11 residues. Germline V CDR1 and CDR2: MDHEN, SYDVKM. CDR3 nucleotides: TGTGCCAGCAGCCCCCGAGAGACCCAGTACTTC. Amino acid sequence: CASSPRETQYF.

The chain combines TRBV7-3 with TRBJ2-7; 8 bases agree with TRBD2. V lost 0 bases, J lost 2 bases, and 0 bases stayed unmatched. CDR3 length: 14 amino acids. Germline V gene lookup returns CDR1 SGHTA and CDR2 FQGTGA. CDR3 sequence reads: CASSLTGGAYEQYF. Written as DNA, the CDR3 is TGTGCCAGCAGCTTAACCGGGGGGGCCTACGAGCAGTACTTC.

This rearrangement joins TRBV6-5 to TRBJ1-5; D is undetermined. Germline V gives CDR1 MNHEY, CDR2 SVGAGI. This CDR3 contains 13 residues. Trimming stripped 8 bases from V and 0 bases from J, with 8 bases between. The CDR3 sequence is CASADYSNQPQHF. The CDR3 DNA follows: TGTGCCAGCGCCGACTATAGCAATCAGCCCCAGCATTTT.

The rearrangement joins TRBV7-9 to TRBJ2-7; 8 nucleotides line up with TRBD2. Trimming took 1 base from V and 3 from J; bases not matched to a gene: 11. CDR3 length: 17 residues. Germline CDR1 is SEHNR and CDR2 is FQNEAQ (reference sequence). The CDR3 DNA sequence: TGTGCCAGCAGCTTAGAATCCTCCCGGGAGGGCCACTACGAGCAGTACGTC. Translated, it gives CASSLESSREGHYEQYV.

CDR3 bases: TGTGCCGCTAGGAGGGACAGAGCGAACACCGGGGAGCTGTTTTTT. It specifies CAARRDRANTGELFF. This chain uses TRBV2 with TRBJ2-2, with TRBD1 as a possible D gene (7 bases). Germline loops: CDR1 SNHLY, CDR2 FYNNEI. This CDR3 has 15 amino acids. V lost 11 bases and J lost 0, with 16 bases in between.

CDR3 in amino acids: CASSLAHNPNEQFF. CDR3 coding DNA: TGTGCCAGCAGCTTAGCCCACAACCCCAATGAGCAGTTCTTC. The rearrangement links TRBV11-2 to TRBJ2-1; D not certain. Germline V gives CDR1 SGHAT, CDR2 FQNNGV. The CDR3 is 14 amino acids. Trimming removed 1 base at V and 6 bases at J, with 10 bases between.

V usage is TRBV7-9 and J usage is TRBJ2-5, with D possibly matching TRBD2 (5 bases). V was cut by 5 bases and J by 5 bases, with 15 bases left in between. The CDR3 has 14 amino acids. Germline assignment: CDR1 SEHNR and CDR2 FQNEAQ (reference sequence). CDR3 nucleotide sequence: TGTGCCAGCAGCCCCTACGGGGAAGCCGAGACCCAGTACTTC. As protein: CASSPYGEAETQYF.

The J gene is TRBJ1-5, the V gene TRBV7-9; D possibly corresponds to TRBD1 (6 bases). Germline-derived CDR1 and CDR2 are SEHNR and FQNEAQ (reference sequence). The CDR3 spans 15 residues. V lost 5 bases and J 2 bases, leaving 13 bases between the germline ends. DNA of the CDR3: TGTGCCAGCAGCCTCGGGTCAGGGGGCAATCAGCCCCAGCATTTT. This codes for CASSLGSGGNQPQHF.

A few counts support this clone. The genes are TRBV6-5 and TRBJ1-1; tentatively, D is TRBD1 (5 bases). The CDR3 length is 15 residues. Germline CDR1 is MNHEY and CDR2 is SVGAGI. Trimming pared 0 bases from V and 1 base from J, leaving 9 bases between. Here the CDR3 reads CASSYSYQGNTEAFF. The CDR3 region has the DNA TGTGCCAGCAGTTACTCTTACCAGGGGAACACTGAAGCTTTCTTT.

The chain joins TRBV6-5 to TRBJ2-1; maybe TRBD1 (6 bases). V lost 6 bases, J lost 7 bases, and 13 bases lay in between. The CDR3 has 13 residues. Germline values: CDR1 MNHEY, CDR2 SVGAGI. The CDR3 sequence: CASSQGKANEQFF. CDR3 nucleotides: TGTGCCAGCAGCCAGGGGAAAGCAAATGAGCAGTTCTTC.

The V and J genes are TRBV19 and TRBJ2-3, with TRBD1 identical over 7 bases. CDR3 length: 14 residues. With 3 bases clipped from V and 4 bases from J, the junction kept 4 bases outside the gene matches. Germline CDR1 reads LNHDA; CDR2 reads SQIVND (reference sequence). The CDR3 DNA reads TGTGCCAGTAGTATTGGACAGGCAGCAGATACGCAGTATTTT. Its translation is CASSIGQAADTQYF.

This chain uses TRBV6-5 with TRBJ1-2; D is undetermined. V lost 10 bases, J lost 5 bases, and 17 bases lay in between. Germline CDR1 and CDR2: MNHEY and SVGAGI. The CDR3 has 13 amino acids. The DNA for the CDR3 is TGTGCCACCAGACCGGCAGGCGCTTATGGCTACACCTTC. Translation gives CATRPAGAYGYTF.

J is TRBJ1-1 and V is TRBV5-6; 8 bases fit TRBD1. CDR3 size: 14 residues. V shed 4 bases and J 4 bases; nucleotides not matched to a gene: 6. Germline CDR1 and CDR2: SGHDT and YYEEEE. The CDR3 protein is CASSPGTGVTEAFF. The CDR3 DNA reads TGTGCCAGCAGCCCCGGGACAGGTGTCACTGAAGCTTTCTTT. The full variable domain, completed using reference TRBV5-6 and TRBJ1-1, is DAGVTQSPTHLIKTRGQQVTLRCSPKSGHDTVSWYQQALGQGPQFIFQYYEEEERQRGNFPDRFSGHQFPNYSSELNVNALLLGDSALYLCASSPGTGVTEAFFGQGTRLTVV.

This clone was observed a few times. The chain couples TRBV5-1 to TRBJ1-2, with 7 bases fitting TRBD1. Germline assignment: CDR1 SGHRS and CDR2 YFSETQ. The CDR3 runs to 13 residues. V lost 2 bases, J lost 4 bases, and 2 bases stayed unmatched. CDR3 coding DNA: TGCGCCAGCAGCTTTGGGACAGTCTATGGCTACACCTTC. Amino acids: CASSFGTVYGYTF.

The chain uses TRBV19 and TRBJ1-2; tentatively, D is TRBD1 (6 bases). Germline loops: CDR1 LNHDA, CDR2 SQIVND (reference sequence). The CDR3 runs 14 residues. Trimming took 11 bases from V and 0 from J, leaving 16 bases between them. Written as DNA, the CDR3 is TGTGCCTCAAGGGGGGGCAGAGCTAACTATGGCTACACCTTC. It is translated as CASRGGRANYGYTF. The entire variable domain, with the rest obtained from reference TRBV19 and TRBJ1-2, is as follows: DGGITQSPKYLFRKEGQNVTLSCEQNLNHDAMYWYRQDPGQGLRLIYYSQIVNDFQKGDIAEGYSVSREKKESFPLTVTSAQKNPTAFYLCASRGGRANYGYTFGSGTRLTVV.